Listed below are T cell receptor beta chains from one sample, sequenced in a study of T cell changes during pregnancy in multiple sclerosis. Generated by immunoSEQ multiplex PCR, the TCRdb table keeps only in-frame clones and is missing some. The profile covers over 100,000 clones, with about 94% appearing a single time and less than 2% taken by the ten largest. Sequencing was performed on peripheral blood, taken in the third trimester of pregnancy. These receptors were obtained from a female donor with multiple sclerosis, enrolled in a pregnancy study. The CDR3 runs from the conserved cysteine through the conserved F or W. The D gene is left open where the match is weak. Where a row states a size, it is once, few, many or the class of an expanded clone; other rows omit it.

TRBD1	TRBJ1-5	TRBV30	-	TGTGCCTGGGACCCGGGACAGGGGATGACGGCCGGTCAGCCCCAGCATTTT	CAWDPGQGMTAGQPQHF
-	TRBJ2-1	TRBV10-2	-	TGCGCCAGCAGTTCCCCCGATCGTGATACACACTACAATGAGCAGTTCTTC	CASSSPDRDTHYNEQFF
TRBD1	TRBJ2-7	TRBV30	-	TGTGCCTGGAGCCTACAGGGGGCCGAGCAGTACTTC	CAWSLQGAEQYF
TRBD1	TRBJ2-1	TRBV10-1	-	TGCGCCAGCAGTGGAACCGGGACAGGGATATCAAAAAACAATGAGCAGTTCTTC	CASSGTGTGISKNNEQFF
-	TRBJ2-7	TRBV11-2	few	TGTGCCAGCAGCTTATTCCGCTACGAGCAGTACTTC	CASSLFRYEQYF
-	TRBJ2-6	TRBV19	-	TGTGCCAGTAGTATTAGGCCAGGTGGGGCCAACGTCCTGACTTTC	CASSIRPGGANVLTF
-	TRBJ1-1	TRBV5-1	-	TGCGCCAGCAGCTCGCCAAACGGACAGCTACCCTCTTTGAACACTGAAGCTTTCTTT	CASSSPNGQLPSLNTEAFF
TRBD2	TRBJ2-1	TRBV7-6	-	TGTGCCAGCAGCTCGAGCGGGGGGGCGAGCAATGAGCAGTTCTTC	CASSSSGGASNEQFF
-	TRBJ1-1	TRBV27	-	TGTGCCAGCAGTTTATCGCTCGGGATCCCTGAAGCTTTCTTT	CASSLSLGIPEAFF
TRBD1	TRBJ2-1	TRBV11-2	-	TGTGCCAGCAGCGGTATCAGGGGGTTGAACAATGAGCAGTTCTTC	CASSGIRGLNNEQFF
TRBD1	TRBJ1-1	TRBV9	-	TGTGCCAGCGGCCCTTTCACAGGGGGCACTGAAGCTTTCTTT	CASGPFTGGTEAFF
TRBD1	TRBJ1-2	TRBV9	once	TGTGCCAGCAGCGTAGAGCCCAGGGGGACCACTAACTATGGCTACACCTTC	CASSVEPRGTTNYGYTF
TRBD2	TRBJ2-5	TRBV5-4	once	TGTGCCAGCAGCTTGCTCCTCCAGCGGGGGGGACGCGAGACCCAGTACTTC	CASSLLLQRGGRETQYF
-	TRBJ2-3	TRBV28	-	TGTGCCAGCAGTTTAATCGCAGATACGCAGTATTTT	CASSLIADTQYF
-	TRBJ1-1	TRBV5-4	-	TGTGCCAGCAGCTCGATGGGTGACGGGGGTCGAGCTTTCTTT	CASSSMGDGGRAFF
TRBD1	TRBJ2-7	TRBV4-1	-	TGCGCCAGCAGCCAAATGGGACAGGGTAAAGGTGCCCACGAGCAGTACTTC	CASSQMGQGKGAHEQYF
-	TRBJ2-1	TRBV5-6	-	TGTGCCAGCAGCTTGGCAGGGTCCAATTTCAATGAGCAGTTCTTC	CASSLAGSNFNEQFF
-	TRBJ2-1	TRBV27	-	TGTGCCAGCAAGGGGGGGCCCTACGAATACAATGAGCAGTTCTTC	CASKGGPYEYNEQFF
TRBD1	TRBJ1-2	TRBV27	few	TGTGCCAGCAGTTTAACAGGGGCCTATGGCTACACCTTC	CASSLTGAYGYTF
-	TRBJ1-1	TRBV7-9	-	TGTGCCAGCGGGGCCTTGGAAGAGACGAACACTGAAGCTTTCTTT	CASGALEETNTEAFF
TRBD2	TRBJ2-3	TRBV5-1	-	TGCGCCAGCAGCTTGGGTCGGACTAGCGGTAGCACAGATACGCAGTATTTT	CASSLGRTSGSTDTQYF
-	TRBJ2-6	TRBV19	once	TGTGCCAGTAGTATGTTAGGGAGCTCTGGGGCCAACGTCCTGACTTTC	CASSMLGSSGANVLTF
TRBD2	TRBJ2-7	TRBV5-6	-	TGTGCCAGCAGCTCAACTAGCGGGACCTACGAGCAGTACTTC	CASSSTSGTYEQYF
TRBD2	TRBJ2-7	TRBV28	-	TGTGCCACCCGGGCTAGCGGGAGTTTCCCTGACTTC	CATRASGSFPDF
-	TRBJ1-5	TRBV7-6	-	TGTGCCAGCAGCTTATACTCTGGGAGCGGACAGCCCCAGCATTTT	CASSLYSGSGQPQHF
-	TRBJ2-5	TRBV29-1	-	TGCAGCGTTGGCGGAGAGACCCAGTACTTC	CSVGGETQYF
TRBD1	TRBJ1-5	TRBV6-1	-	TGTGCCAGCAGTAACGACAGGGGTGGTCAGCCCCAGCATTTT	CASSNDRGGQPQHF
TRBD1	TRBJ1-4	TRBV10-1	-	TGCGCCAGCAGTGAGAGAGGACAGGAGGGGGAAAAACTGTTTTTT	CASSERGQEGEKLFF
TRBD2	TRBJ2-7	TRBV4-2	-	TGTGCCAGCAGCCAAACCCCGATCCATGGGACTAGCGCCTACGAGCAGTACTTC	CASSQTPIHGTSAYEQYF